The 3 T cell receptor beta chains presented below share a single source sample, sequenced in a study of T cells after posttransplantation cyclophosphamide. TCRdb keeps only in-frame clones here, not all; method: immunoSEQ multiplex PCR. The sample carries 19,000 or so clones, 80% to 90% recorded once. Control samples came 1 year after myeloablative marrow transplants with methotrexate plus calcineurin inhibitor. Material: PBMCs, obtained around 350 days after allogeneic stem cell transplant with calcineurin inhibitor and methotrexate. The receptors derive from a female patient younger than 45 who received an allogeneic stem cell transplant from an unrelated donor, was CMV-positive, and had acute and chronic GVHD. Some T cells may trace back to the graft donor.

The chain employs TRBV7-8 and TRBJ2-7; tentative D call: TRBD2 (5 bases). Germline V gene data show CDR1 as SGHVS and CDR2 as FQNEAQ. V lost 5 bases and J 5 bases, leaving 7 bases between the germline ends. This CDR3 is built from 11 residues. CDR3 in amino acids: CASSERDEQYF. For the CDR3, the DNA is TGTGCCAGCAGCGAGAGGGACGAGCAGTACTTC.

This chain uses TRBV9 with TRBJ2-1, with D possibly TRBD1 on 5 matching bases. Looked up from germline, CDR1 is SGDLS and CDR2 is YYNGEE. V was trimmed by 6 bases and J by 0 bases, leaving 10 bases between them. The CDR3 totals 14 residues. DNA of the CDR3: TGTGCCAGCATGAAGGGGTCCTCCTACAATGAGCAGTTCTTC. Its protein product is CASMKGSSYNEQFF.

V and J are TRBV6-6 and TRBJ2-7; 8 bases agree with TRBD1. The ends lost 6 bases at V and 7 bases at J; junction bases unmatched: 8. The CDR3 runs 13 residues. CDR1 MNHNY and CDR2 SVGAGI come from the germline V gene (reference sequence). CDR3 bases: TGTGCCAGCAGACCCGGACAGGGCGGGGAGCAGTACTTC. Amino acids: CASRPGQGGEQYF.